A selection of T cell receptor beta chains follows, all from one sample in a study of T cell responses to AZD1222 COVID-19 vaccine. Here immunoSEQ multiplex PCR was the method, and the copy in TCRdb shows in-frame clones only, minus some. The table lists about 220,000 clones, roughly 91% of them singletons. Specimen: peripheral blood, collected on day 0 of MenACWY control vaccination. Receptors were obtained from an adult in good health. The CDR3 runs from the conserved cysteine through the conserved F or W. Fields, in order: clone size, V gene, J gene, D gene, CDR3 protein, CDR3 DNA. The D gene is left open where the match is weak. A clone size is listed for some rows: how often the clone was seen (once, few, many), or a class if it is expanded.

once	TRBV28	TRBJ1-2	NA	CASSWGAVGYTF	TGTGCCAGCAGTTGGGGCGCCGTTGGCTACACCTTC
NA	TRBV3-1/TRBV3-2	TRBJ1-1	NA	CASSQAGHKNTEAFF	TGTGCCAGCAGCCAAGCGGGACACAAGAACACTGAAGCTTTCTTT
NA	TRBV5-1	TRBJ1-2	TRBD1	CASSSGTGIYGYTF	TGCGCCAGCAGCTCGGGGACAGGGATCTATGGCTACACCTTC
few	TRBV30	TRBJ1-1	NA	CAWRAQGVTEAFF	TGTGCCTGGAGGGCACAGGGAGTCACTGAAGCTTTCTTT
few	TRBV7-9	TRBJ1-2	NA	CASSSGLWYGYTF	TGTGCCAGCAGCTCCGGACTCTGGTATGGCTACACCTTC
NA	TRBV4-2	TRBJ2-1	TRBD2	CASSHLGTSGDNEQFF	TGTGCCAGCAGCCACCTCGGGACTAGCGGGGACAATGAGCAGTTCTTC
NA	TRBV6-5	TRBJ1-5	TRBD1	CASRDGQGGNQPQHF	TGTGCCAGCAGGGACGGACAGGGAGGCAATCAGCCCCAGCATTTT
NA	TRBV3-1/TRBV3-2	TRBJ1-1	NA	CASSQAGEAFF	TGTGCCAGCAGCCAAGCTGGGGAAGCTTTCTTT
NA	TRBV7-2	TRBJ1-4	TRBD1	CASSSQGGKEKLFF	TGTGCCAGCAGCTCACAGGGGGGTAAAGAAAAACTGTTTTTT
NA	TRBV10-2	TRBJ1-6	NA	CASSKFKDSNSVSPLHF	TGCGCCAGCAGTAAGTTTAAGGACAGTAACTCGGTGTCACCCCTCCACTTT
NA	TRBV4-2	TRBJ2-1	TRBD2	CASSLALGGGENEQFF	TGTGCCAGCAGCCTCGCCCTGGGGGGGGGAGAGAATGAGCAGTTCTTC
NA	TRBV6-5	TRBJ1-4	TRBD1	CASNDRGTEKLFF	TGTGCCAGCAACGACAGGGGTACTGAAAAACTGTTTTTT
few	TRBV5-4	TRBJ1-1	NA	CASSLTTNTEAFF	TGTGCCAGCAGCCTGACGACAAACACTGAAGCTTTCTTT
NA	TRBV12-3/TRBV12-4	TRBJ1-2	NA	CAGSLQGYGYTF	TGTGCCGGCAGTTTACAGGGCTATGGCTACACCTTC
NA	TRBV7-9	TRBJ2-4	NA	CASSSLDKNIQYF	TGTGCCAGCAGCTCGTTGGATAAAAACATTCAGTACTTC
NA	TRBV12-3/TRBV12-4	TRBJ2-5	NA	CASSHLQETQYF	TGTGCCAGCAGCCATTTACAGGAGACCCAGTACTTC
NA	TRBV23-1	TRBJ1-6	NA	CASSQSAPLLARSPLHF	TGCGCCAGCAGTCAATCCGCGCCACTCCTGGCCCGTTCACCCCTCCACTTT
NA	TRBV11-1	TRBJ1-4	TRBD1	CASSPKDRGKGKLFF	TGTGCCAGCAGCCCCAAAGACAGGGGAAAGGGAAAACTGTTTTTT
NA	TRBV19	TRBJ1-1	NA	CASSAGPPGPTRAFF	TGTGCCAGTAGTGCGGGACCCCCGGGACCAACACGAGCTTTCTTT
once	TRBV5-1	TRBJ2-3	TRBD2	CASNGGSSGGVTQYF	TGCGCCAGCAACGGTGGGTCTAGCGGAGGCGTTACGCAGTATTTT
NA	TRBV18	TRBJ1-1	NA	CASSPTQNTEAFF	TGTGCCAGCTCACCAACACAGAACACTGAAGCTTTCTTT
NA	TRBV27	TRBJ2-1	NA	CASSLAREPYNEQFF	TGTGCCAGCAGTTTAGCCAGGGAGCCCTACAATGAGCAGTTCTTC
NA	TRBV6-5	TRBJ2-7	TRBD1	CASSITGASYEQYF	TGTGCCAGCAGTATCACAGGGGCTAGCTACGAGCAGTACTTC
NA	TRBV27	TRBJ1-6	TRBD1	CASRQTGAPSSYNSPLHF	TGTGCCAGCAGACAGACAGGGGCGCCGAGCTCCTATAATTCACCCCTCCACTTT
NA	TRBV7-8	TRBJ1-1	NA	CASSLVGPEAFF	TGTGCCAGCAGCTTAGTCGGGCCTGAAGCTTTCTTT
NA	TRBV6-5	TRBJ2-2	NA	CASRLPGTNTGELFF	TGTGCCAGCAGACTCCCCGGGACGAACACCGGGGAGCTGTTTTTT
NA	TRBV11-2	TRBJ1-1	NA	CASSHGEDFMNTEAFF	TGTGCCAGCAGCCATGGGGAGGACTTCATGAACACTGAAGCTTTCTTT
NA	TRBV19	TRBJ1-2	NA	CASTMDRNGHGYTF	TGTGCCAGTACCATGGACCGGAATGGGCATGGCTACACCTTC
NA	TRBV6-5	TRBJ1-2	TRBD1	CASSYDRVRGYTF	TGTGCCAGCAGTTACGACAGGGTCCGGGGCTACACCTTC
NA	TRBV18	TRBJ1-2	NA	CASSPDSENGYTF	TGTGCCAGCTCACCGGACAGCGAGAATGGCTACACCTTC
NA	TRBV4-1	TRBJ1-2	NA	CASSQDSAGRNGYTF	TGCGCCAGCAGCCAAGACTCCGCCGGAAGAAATGGCTACACCTTC
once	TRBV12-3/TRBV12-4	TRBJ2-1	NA	CASSPGQNEQFF	TGTGCCAGCAGTCCCGGCCAAAATGAGCAGTTCTTC
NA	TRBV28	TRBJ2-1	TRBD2	CASSLLAGGNSYNEQFF	TGTGCCAGCAGTCTCTTAGCGGGGGGGAACTCCTACAATGAGCAGTTCTTC
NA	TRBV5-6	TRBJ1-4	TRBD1	CASSLPGQENEKLFF	TGTGCCAGCAGCCTTCCGGGACAGGAAAATGAAAAACTGTTTTTT
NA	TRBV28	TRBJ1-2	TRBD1	CHLRLIRGEHGYTF	TGCCATCTCCGCTTAATCAGGGGGGAGCATGGCTACACCTTC
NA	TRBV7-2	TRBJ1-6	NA	CASSRRQGNSPLHF	TGTGCCAGCAGCCGTCGACAAGGGAATTCACCCCTCCACTTT
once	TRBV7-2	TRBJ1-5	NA	CASSLYPQGLNQPQHF	TGTGCCAGCAGCTTATATCCGCAGGGGCTCAATCAGCCCCAGCATTTT
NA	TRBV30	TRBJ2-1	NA	CAWSVLRRGEQFF	TGTGCCTGGAGTGTACTCCGAAGGGGTGAGCAGTTCTTC
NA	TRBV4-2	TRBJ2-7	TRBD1	CASSQDLEGAFNEQYF	TGTGCCAGCAGCCAAGATCTAGAGGGGGCGTTCAACGAGCAGTACTTC
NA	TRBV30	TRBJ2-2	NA	CAGTKGLLTGELFF	TGTGCCGGCACGAAGGGGCTATTGACCGGGGAGCTGTTTTTT
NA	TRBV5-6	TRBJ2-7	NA	CASSLEGYEQYF	TGTGCCAGCAGCTTGGAAGGGTACGAGCAGTACTTC
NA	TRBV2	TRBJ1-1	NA	CASSVGGAEAFF	TGTGCCAGCAGTGTGGGGGGCGCTGAAGCTTTCTTT
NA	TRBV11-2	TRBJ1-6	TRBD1	CASSLDRNRGSPLHF	TGTGCCAGCAGCTTAGATCGTAACAGGGGATCACCCCTCCACTTT
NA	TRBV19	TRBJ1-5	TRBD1	CASSDKQQGQPQHF	TGTGCCAGTAGTGACAAACAACAGGGGCAGCCCCAGCATTTT
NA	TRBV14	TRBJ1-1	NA	CASSLAGMNTEAFF	TGTGCCAGCAGCCTAGCGGGAATGAACACTGAAGCTTTCTTT
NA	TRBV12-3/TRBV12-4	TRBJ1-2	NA	CASSFNLGGGYTF	TGTGCCAGCAGTTTCAATCTCGGGGGTGGCTACACCTTC
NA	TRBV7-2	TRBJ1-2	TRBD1	CASSLGTGLANYGYTF	TGTGCCAGCAGCTTAGGGACAGGGCTGGCTAACTATGGCTACACCTTC
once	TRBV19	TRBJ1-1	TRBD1	CASSPRTGLAKTEAFF	TGTGCCAGTAGTCCTCGGACAGGGTTAGCAAAGACTGAAGCTTTCTTT
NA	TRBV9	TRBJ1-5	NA	CASSVGGRAGQPQHF	TGTGCCAGCAGCGTAGGCGGCAGGGCAGGCCAGCCCCAGCATTTT